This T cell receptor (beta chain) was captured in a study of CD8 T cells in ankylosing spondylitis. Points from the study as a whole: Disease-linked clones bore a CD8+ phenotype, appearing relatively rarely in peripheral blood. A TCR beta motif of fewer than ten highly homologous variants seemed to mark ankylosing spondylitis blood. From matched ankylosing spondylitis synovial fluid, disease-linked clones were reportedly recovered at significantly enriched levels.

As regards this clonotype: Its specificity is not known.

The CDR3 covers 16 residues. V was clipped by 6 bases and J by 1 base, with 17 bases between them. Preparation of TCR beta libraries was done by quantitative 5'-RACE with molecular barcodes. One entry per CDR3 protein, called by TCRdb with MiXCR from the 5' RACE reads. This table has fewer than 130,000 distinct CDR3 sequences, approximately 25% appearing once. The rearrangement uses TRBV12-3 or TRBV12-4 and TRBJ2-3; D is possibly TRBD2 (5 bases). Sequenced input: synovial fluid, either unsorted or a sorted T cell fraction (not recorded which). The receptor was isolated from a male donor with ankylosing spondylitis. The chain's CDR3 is CASRLETRGGTDTQYF. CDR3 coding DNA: TGTGCCAGCAGACTAGAGACCCGGGGAGGCACAGATACGCAGTATTTT.